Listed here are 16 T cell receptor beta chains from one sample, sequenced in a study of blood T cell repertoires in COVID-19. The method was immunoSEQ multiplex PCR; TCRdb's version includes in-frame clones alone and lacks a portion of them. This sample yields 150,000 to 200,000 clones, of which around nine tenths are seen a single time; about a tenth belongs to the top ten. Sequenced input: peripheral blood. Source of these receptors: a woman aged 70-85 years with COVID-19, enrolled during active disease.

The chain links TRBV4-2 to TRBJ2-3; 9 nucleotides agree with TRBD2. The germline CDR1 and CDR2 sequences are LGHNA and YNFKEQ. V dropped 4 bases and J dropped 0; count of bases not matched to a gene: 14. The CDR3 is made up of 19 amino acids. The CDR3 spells CASSPGRLMRGGSTDTQYF. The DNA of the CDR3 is TGTGCCAGCAGCCCAGGGCGACTTATGCGGGGGGGGAGCACAGATACGCAGTATTTT.

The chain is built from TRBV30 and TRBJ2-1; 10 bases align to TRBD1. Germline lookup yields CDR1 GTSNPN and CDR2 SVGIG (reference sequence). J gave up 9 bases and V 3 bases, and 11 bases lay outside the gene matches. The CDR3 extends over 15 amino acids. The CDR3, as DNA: TGTGCCTGGAGCGCCGGGACAGGGGTGTCTAGTGAGCAGTTCTTC. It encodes CAWSAGTGVSSEQFF.

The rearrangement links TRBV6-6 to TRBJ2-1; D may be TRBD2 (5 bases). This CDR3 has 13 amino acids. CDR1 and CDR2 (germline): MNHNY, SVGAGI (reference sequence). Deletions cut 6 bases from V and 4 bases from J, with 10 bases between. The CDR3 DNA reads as TGTGCCAGCAGCCGAGGGCCGTACAATGAGCAGTTCTTC. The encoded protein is CASSRGPYNEQFF.

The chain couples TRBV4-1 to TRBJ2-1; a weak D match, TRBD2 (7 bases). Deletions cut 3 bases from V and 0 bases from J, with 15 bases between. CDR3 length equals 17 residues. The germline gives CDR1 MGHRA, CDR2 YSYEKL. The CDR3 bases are TGCGCCAGCAGCCACCCCGGCGGGGGCAGCTCCTACAATGAGCAGTTCTTC. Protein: CASSHPGGGSSYNEQFF.

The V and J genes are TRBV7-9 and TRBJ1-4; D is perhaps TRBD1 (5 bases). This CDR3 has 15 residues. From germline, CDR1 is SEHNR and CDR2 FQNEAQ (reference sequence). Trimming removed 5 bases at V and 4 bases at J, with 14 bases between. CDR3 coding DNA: TGTGCCAGCAGCCAAGGCCAGGGCTTTAATGAAAAACTGTTTTTT. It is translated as CASSQGQGFNEKLFF. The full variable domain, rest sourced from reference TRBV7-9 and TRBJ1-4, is DTGVSQNPRHKITKRGQNVTFRCDPISEHNRLYWYRQTLGQGPEFLTYFQNEAQLEKSRLLSDRFSAERPKGSFSTLEIQRTEQGDSAMYLCASSQGQGFNEKLFFGSGTQLSVL.

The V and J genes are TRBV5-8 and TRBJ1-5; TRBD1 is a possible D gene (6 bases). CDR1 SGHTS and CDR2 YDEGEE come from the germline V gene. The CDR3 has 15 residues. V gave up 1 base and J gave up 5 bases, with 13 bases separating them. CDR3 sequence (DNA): TGTGCCAGCAGCTTGTGGGGAGGGGGGTATCAGCCCCAGCATTTT. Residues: CASSLWGGGYQPQHF.

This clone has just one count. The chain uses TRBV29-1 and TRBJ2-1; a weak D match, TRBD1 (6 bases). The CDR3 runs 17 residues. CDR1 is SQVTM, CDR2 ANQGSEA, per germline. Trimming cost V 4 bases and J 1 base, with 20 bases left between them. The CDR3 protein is CSVGGHSGPSSYNEQFF. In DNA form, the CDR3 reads TGCAGCGTTGGGGGACATAGTGGCCCCTCATCCTACAATGAGCAGTTCTTC.

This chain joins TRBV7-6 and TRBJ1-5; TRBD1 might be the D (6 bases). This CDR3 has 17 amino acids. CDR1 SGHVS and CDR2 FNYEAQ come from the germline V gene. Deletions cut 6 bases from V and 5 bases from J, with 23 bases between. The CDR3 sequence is CASSPNRAGGADQPQHF. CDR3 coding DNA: TGTGCCAGCAGTCCAAACCGGGCGGGGGGCGCAGATCAGCCCCAGCATTTT.

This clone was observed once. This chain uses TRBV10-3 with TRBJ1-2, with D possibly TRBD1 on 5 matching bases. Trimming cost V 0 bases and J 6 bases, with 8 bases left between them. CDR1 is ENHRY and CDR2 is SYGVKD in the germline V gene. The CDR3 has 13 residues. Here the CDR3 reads CAISESGQDGYTF. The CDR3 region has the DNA TGTGCCATCAGTGAGTCGGGGCAAGATGGCTACACCTTC.

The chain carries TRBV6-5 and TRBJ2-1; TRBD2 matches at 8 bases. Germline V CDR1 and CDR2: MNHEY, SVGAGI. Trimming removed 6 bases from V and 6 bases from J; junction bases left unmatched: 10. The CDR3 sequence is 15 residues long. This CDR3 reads CASRGSGGPGNEQFF. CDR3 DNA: TGTGCCAGCAGGGGTTCGGGGGGGCCCGGCAATGAGCAGTTCTTC.

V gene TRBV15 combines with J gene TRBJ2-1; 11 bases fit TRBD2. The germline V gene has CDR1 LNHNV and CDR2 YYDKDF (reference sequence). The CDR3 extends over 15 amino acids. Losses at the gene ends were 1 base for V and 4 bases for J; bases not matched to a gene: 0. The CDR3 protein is CATSRASGGYNEQFF. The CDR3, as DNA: TGTGCCACCAGCAGAGCTAGCGGGGGGTACAATGAGCAGTTCTTC.

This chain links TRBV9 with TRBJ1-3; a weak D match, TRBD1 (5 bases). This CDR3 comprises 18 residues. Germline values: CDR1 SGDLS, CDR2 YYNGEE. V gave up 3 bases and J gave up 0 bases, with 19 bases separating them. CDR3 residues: CASSALWGPGLSGNTIYF. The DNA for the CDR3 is TGTGCCAGCAGCGCACTTTGGGGACCGGGACTCTCTGGAAACACCATATATTTT.

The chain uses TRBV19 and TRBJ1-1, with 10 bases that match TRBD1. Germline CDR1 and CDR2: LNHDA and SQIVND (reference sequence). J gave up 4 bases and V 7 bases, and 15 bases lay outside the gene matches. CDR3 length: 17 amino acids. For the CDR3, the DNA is TGTGCCAGTATGGGGACAGGGGCTGTGTCGAGGAGCACTGAAGCTTTCTTT. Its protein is CASMGTGAVSRSTEAFF.

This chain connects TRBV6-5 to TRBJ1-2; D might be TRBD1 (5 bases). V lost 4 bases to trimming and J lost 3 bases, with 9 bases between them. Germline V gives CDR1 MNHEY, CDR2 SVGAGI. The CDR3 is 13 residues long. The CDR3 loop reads CASSSTGDYGYTF. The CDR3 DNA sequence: TGTGCCAGCAGTTCTACGGGGGACTATGGCTACACCTTC.

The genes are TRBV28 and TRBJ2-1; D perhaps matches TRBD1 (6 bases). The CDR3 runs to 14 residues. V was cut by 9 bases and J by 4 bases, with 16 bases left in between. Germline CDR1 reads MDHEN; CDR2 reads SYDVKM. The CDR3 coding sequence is TGTGCCAGTGGTTCCCGGGACAATTACAATGAGCAGTTCTTC. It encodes CASGSRDNYNEQFF.

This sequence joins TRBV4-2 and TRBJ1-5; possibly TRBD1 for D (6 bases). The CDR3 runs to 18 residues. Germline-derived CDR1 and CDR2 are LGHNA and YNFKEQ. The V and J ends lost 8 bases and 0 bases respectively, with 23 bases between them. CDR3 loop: CASPPGTTTTDSNQPQHF. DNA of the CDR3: TGTGCCAGCCCCCCGGGGACAACGACAACTGATAGCAATCAGCCCCAGCATTTT.